Each of the 9 T cell receptor beta chains below was sequenced from the same sample in a study of neurological immune-mediated disorders. MiXCR was run by TCRdb on the 5' RACE reads, yielding one entry per CDR3 protein. The data hold some 79,000 distinct CDR3 sequences, with around an eighth observed a single time. What was sequenced was PBMCs. These receptors were taken from a woman aged 45-60 years in good health.

This clonotype has a count of ten or more. CDR3 in amino acids: CASSFGGAETQYF. The CDR3 DNA reads TGCGCCAGCAGCTTTGGTGGTGCAGAGACCCAGTACTTC. The chain uses TRBV5-1 and TRBJ2-5, with D hard to call. The V and J ends lost 2 bases and 4 bases respectively, with 9 bases between them. Per germline, CDR1 SGHRS and CDR2 YFSETQ. The CDR3 length is 13 residues.

There are many counts of this clonotype. CDR3 DNA sequence: TGTGCCAGCGGCACAGGGCCTGGCGAGCAGTACTTC. Translation gives CASGTGPGEQYF. The V call is TRBV6-6, the J call TRBJ2-7; TRBD1 is a possible D gene (6 bases). The V gene lost 8 bases and the J gene lost 6 bases, with 14 bases spanning the gap. There are 12 residues in the CDR3. From germline, CDR1 is MNHNY and CDR2 SVGAGI (reference sequence).

CDR3 residues: CASGKTLAGGAETQYF. CDR3 sequence (DNA): TGTGCCAGCGGAAAGACTTTAGCGGGAGGAGCGGAGACCCAGTACTTC. The V call is TRBV9, the J call TRBJ2-5, with 10 bases fitting TRBD2. CDR3 length equals 16 residues. V lost 7 bases to trimming and J lost 5 bases; unmatched junction nucleotides: 14. Per the germline V gene, CDR1 is SGDLS and CDR2 is YYNGEE.

This clonotype was counted at least ten times. This chain joins TRBV5-1 and TRBJ1-1; D possibly corresponds to TRBD1 (5 bases). Germline V gives CDR1 SGHRS, CDR2 YFSETQ. Deletions cut 4 bases from V and 2 bases from J, with 12 bases between. This CDR3 comprises 14 residues. The CDR3 spells CASSPGLINTEAFF. The CDR3 DNA follows: TGCGCCAGCAGCCCGGGACTGATAAACACTGAAGCTTTCTTT.

The chain's CDR3 is CASSVSPSSYEQYF. As DNA, the CDR3 is TGTGCCAGCAGCGTCTCCCCGAGCTCCTACGAGCAGTACTTC. V gene TRBV9 combines with J gene TRBJ2-7, with D unclear. The CDR3 contains 14 residues. With 2 bases removed from V and 0 bases from J, the gap between germline ends came to 9 bases. Germline lookup yields CDR1 SGDLS and CDR2 YYNGEE.

This clonotype was seen many times. V is TRBV20-1 and J is TRBJ1-5, with TRBD1 identical over 8 bases. Germline V lookup: CDR1 DFQATT, CDR2 SNEGSKA (reference sequence). The CDR3 extends over 13 amino acids. V gave up 3 bases and J gave up 4 bases; unmatched junction bases: 2. CDR3 nucleotides: TGCAGTGCTAGTCGGACAGGGAATCAGCCCCAGCATTTT. Its protein is CSASRTGNQPQHF.

This clonotype has more than one count but fewer than ten. An end of the junction does not agree with germline; a read error may underlie this. The rearrangement joins TRBV12-3 or TRBV12-4 to TRBJ1-4, with D tentatively TRBD1 (6 bases). The CDR3 runs to 15 residues. The CDR3 spells CASSLRGLANVKLFF. DNA of the CDR3: TGTGCCAGCAGTCTCAGGGGATTGGCAAATGTAAAACTGTTTTTT.

This clonotype was observed many times. The chain recombines TRBV7-9 with TRBJ2-1, with 8 bases identical to TRBD2. The CDR3 has 20 residues. Germline-derived CDR1 and CDR2 are SEHNR and FQNEAQ (reference sequence). The V gene end was trimmed by 2 bases and the J gene end by 2 bases; junction bases not matched to a gene: 17. The CDR3 region has the DNA TGTGCCAGCAGCTTACCCCCGGGGGGGCGAGCCCAAATTACCTACAATGAGCAGTTCTTC. It encodes CASSLPPGGRAQITYNEQFF.

This clonotype was seen a handful of times. The V gene is TRBV7-8, the J gene TRBJ2-1; 7 bases are shared with TRBD2. Germline CDR1 and CDR2: SGHVS and FQNEAQ. CDR3 length: 17 residues. Losses at the gene ends were 5 bases for V and 2 bases for J; bases not matched to a gene: 12. The CDR3 sequence: CASSPTRGGNPYNEQFF. CDR3 sequence (DNA): TGTGCCAGCAGCCCAACACGCGGGGGTAACCCCTACAATGAGCAGTTCTTC. Full variable domain (missing parts from reference TRBV7-8 and TRBJ2-1): GAGVSQSPRYKVAKRGQDVALRCDPISGHVSLFWYQQALGQGPEFLTYFQNEAQLDKSGLPSDRFFAERPEGSVSTLKIQRTQQEDSAVYLCASSPTRGGNPYNEQFFGPGTRLTVL.